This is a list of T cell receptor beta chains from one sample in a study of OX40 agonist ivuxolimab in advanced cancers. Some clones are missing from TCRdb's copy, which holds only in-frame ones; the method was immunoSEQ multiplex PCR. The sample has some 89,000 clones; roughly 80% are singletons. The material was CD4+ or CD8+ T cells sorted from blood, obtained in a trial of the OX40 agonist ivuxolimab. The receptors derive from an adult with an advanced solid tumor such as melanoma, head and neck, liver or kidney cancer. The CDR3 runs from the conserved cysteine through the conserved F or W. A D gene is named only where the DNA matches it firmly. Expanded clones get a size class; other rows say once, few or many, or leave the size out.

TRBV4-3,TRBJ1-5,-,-,TGCGCCAGCAGCCTTGGCCCAGACGGGCCCCAGCATTTT,CASSLGPDGPQHF
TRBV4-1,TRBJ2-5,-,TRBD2,TGCGCCAGCAGCCTGGGACTAGGCGAGACCCAGTACTTC,CASSLGLGETQYF
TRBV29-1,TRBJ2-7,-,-,TGCAGCGTTGCCGAAAGCGCCTCGTGGGAGCAGTACTTC,CSVAESASWEQYF
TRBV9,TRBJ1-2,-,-,TGTGCCAGCAGCCCGAGACAGGCTTGGGGACTCTATGGCTACACCTTC,CASSPRQAWGLYGYTF
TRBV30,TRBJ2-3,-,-,TGTGCCTGGAGTGGAACGGGGGTAGATACGCAGTATTTT,CAWSGTGVDTQYF
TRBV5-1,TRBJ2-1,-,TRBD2,TGCGCCAGCAGCACAAGCGGGGGGGCAGTCGATGAGCAGTTCTTC,CASSTSGGAVDEQFF
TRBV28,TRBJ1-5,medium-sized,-,TGTGCCAGCAACCCAGCGGAGGGGTTCAATCAGCCCCAGCATTTT,CASNPAEGFNQPQHF
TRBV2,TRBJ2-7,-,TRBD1,TGTGCCAGCAGTGTGGACAGGGTGGGGGAGCAGTACTTC,CASSVDRVGEQYF
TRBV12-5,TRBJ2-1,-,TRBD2,TGTGCTAGTGGCTCGGGACGGCCGGGACTAGCGAATGAGCAGTTCTTC,CASGSGRPGLANEQFF
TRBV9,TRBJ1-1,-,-,TGTGCCAGCAGCGTAACAAGGAACACTGAAGCTTTCTTT,CASSVTRNTEAFF
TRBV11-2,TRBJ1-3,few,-,TGTGCCAGCAGTCTAGAAGGGACTGATCTATATTTT,CASSLEGTDLYF
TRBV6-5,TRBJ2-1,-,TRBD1,TGTGCCAGCACCCCCGGGACAGGGAACTACAATGAGCAGTTCTTC,CASTPGTGNYNEQFF
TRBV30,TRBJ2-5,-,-,TGTGCCTGGAGTAACGGAGAGACCCAGTACTTC,CAWSNGETQYF
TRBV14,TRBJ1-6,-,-,TGTGCCAGCAGCCAACAGGGGTGGGATTCACCCCTCCACTTT,CASSQQGWDSPLHF
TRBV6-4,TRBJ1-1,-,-,TGTGCCAGCAGTGAATTCATGAGCACTGAAGCTTTCTTT,CASSEFMSTEAFF
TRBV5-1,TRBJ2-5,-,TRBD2,TGCGCCAGCAGCTTACTCGGGACTACACATCAAGAGACCCAGTACTTC,CASSLLGTTHQETQYF
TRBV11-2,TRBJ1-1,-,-,TGTGCCAGCAGCTTAGTGGGCAAGTCTGAAGCTTTCTTT,CASSLVGKSEAFF
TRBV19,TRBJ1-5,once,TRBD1,TGTGCCAGTAGTGACAGGGGTGGAAATCAGCCCCAGCATTTT,CASSDRGGNQPQHF
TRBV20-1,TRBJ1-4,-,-,TGCAGTGCGGGGAGGACTGAAAAACTGTTTTTT,CSAGRTEKLFF
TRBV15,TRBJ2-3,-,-,TGTGCCACCAGCAGGAGGCGGGGCGCCTCAGATACGCAGTATTTT,CATSRRRGASDTQYF
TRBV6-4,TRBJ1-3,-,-,TGTGCCAGCAGTTACACTACAAGTGGAAACACCATATATTTT,CASSYTTSGNTIYF
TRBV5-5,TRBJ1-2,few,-,TGTGCCAGCAGCACGGACCTCAACTATGGCTACACCTTC,CASSTDLNYGYTF
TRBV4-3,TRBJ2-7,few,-,TGCGCCAGCAGCCAAGACCTGGGGGTGGTAGGCTACGAGCAGTACTTC,CASSQDLGVVGYEQYF
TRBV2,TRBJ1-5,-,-,TGTGCCAGCAGTGTAGGGCAGGGGAATCAGCCCCAGCATTTT,CASSVGQGNQPQHF
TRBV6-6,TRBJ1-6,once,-,TGTGCCAGCAGTGTCCAGGGTGCGGATTCACCCCTCCACTTT,CASSVQGADSPLHF
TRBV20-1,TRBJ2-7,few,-,TGCAGTGCAGTCTTGCAAAGAGAGCAGTACTTC,CSAVLQREQYF
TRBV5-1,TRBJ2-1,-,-,TGCGCCAGCAGCTTGGAGGGGGTTTACAATGAGCAGTTCTTC,CASSLEGVYNEQFF
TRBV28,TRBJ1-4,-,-,TGTGCCAGCAGTCCCCTTCCACGGTATGAAAAACTGTTTTTT,CASSPLPRYEKLFF
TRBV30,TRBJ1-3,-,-,TGTGCCTGGACAGGGGTCAGTGGAAACACCATATATTTT,CAWTGVSGNTIYF
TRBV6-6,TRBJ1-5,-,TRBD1,TGTGCCAGCAGTCGACAGGGCTATCAGCCCCAGCATTTT,CASSRQGYQPQHF
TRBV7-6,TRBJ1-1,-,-,TGTGCCAGCAGCCTTAGCCAGAACACTGAAGCTTTCTTT,CASSLSQNTEAFF
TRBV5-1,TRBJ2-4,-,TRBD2,TGCGCCAGCAGCTTGGGGCGGCTAGCGGGGGGGCGAGTTGCCAAAAACATTCAGTACTTC,CASSLGRLAGGRVAKNIQYF
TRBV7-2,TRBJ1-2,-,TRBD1,TGTGCCAGCAGCTCGGACAGGACTGGCTACACCTTC,CASSSDRTGYTF
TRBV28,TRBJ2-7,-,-,TGTGCCAGCAGAAAGAGTTACTACGAGCAGTACTTC,CASRKSYYEQYF
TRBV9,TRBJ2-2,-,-,TGTGCCAGCAGCGTAGTGGAGGCAAAGGGGGGCACCGGGGAGCTGTTTTTT,CASSVVEAKGGTGELFF
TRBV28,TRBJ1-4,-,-,TGTGCCAGCAGAAGGACAGTACTAGAGCAACTGTTTTTT,CASRRTVLEQLFF
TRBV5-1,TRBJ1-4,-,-,TGCGCCAGCAGCTTGGATGTAGGGGAGGGTGAAAAACTGTTTTTT,CASSLDVGEGEKLFF
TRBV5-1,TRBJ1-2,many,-,TGCGCCAGCAGCTTTGGGGCAGCCTATGGCTACACCTTC,CASSFGAAYGYTF
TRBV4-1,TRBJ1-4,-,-,TGCGCCAGCAGCCGCCAAGATGGACTAAATGAAAAACTGTTTTTT,CASSRQDGLNEKLFF
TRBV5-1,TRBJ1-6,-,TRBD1,TGCGCCAGCAGCATGGGACAGGGAGAGTCACCCCTCCACTTT,CASSMGQGESPLHF
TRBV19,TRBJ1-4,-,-,TGTGCCAGTAGCCAACAGGGAGGCGATGAAAAACTGTTTTTT,CASSQQGGDEKLFF
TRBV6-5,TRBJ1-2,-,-,TGTGCCAGTGGGGGGAACTATGGCTACACCTTC,CASGGNYGYTF
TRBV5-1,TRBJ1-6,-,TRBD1,TGCGCCAGCAGCTTGGTAAGCGGGGACAGCCTCCTTTCACCCCTCCACTTT,CASSLVSGDSLLSPLHF